These 8 T cell receptor beta chains came from one sample sequenced in a study of cytomegalovirus exposure and HLA in healthy donors (dated by TCRdb to the late 2010s). Library preparation employed the immunoSEQ multiplex PCR assay. A mixture of 60 forward primers for TCR Vbeta segments and 13 reverse primers for TCR Jbeta segments was used in the multiplex PCR. TCRdb carries this immuneACCESS record with in-frame sequences only. Its versions omit some clonotypes, under half of them owing to an unresolved V gene in the studies checked, with the rest unexplained. The sample table contains 90,000 to 120,000 clones; only one count was recorded for approximately 80% of them. Of the sample, 3.5% to 4.5% falls within the top ten clones. The specimen was PBMCs. The receptor set was obtained from a female donor in good health and CMV-seropositive.

The gene calls are TRBV11-2 and TRBJ2-5; D call uncertain. The J call may be incorrect, as the DNA end agrees better with TRBJ2-7. Germline V lookup: CDR1 SGHAT, CDR2 FQNNGV. The CDR3 contains 13 residues. Here the CDR3 reads CASSLGLWGEQYF. CDR3 nucleotides: TGTGCCAGCAGCTTAGGGTTGTGGGGCGAGCAGTACTTC.

The chain has TRBV14 and TRBJ1-1; weak D call: TRBD1 (5 bases). The germline V gene encodes CDR1 SGHDN and CDR2 FVKESK. CDR3 size: 15 residues. The V end was cut by 4 bases, the J end by 0 bases, with 12 bases between. For the CDR3, the DNA is TGTGCCAGCAGCCTCGCGGGGGGTGTGAACACTGAAGCTTTCTTT. This translates into CASSLAGGVNTEAFF.

The V gene is TRBV5-1, the J gene TRBJ1-5; D gene uncertain. The CDR3 extends over 13 amino acids. CDR1 and CDR2 (germline): SGHRS, YFSETQ. V lost 0 bases and J 4 bases, leaving 5 bases between the germline ends. This chain's CDR3 is CASSLDWNQPQHF. The CDR3 DNA reads as TGCGCCAGCAGCTTGGACTGGAATCAGCCCCAGCATTTT.

This rearrangement joins TRBV6-1 to TRBJ1-2; possibly TRBD1 for D (6 bases). CDR3 size: 15 residues. With 6 bases removed from V and 7 bases from J, the gap between germline ends came to 21 bases. Per germline, CDR1 MNHNS and CDR2 SASEGT. Here the CDR3 DNA reads TGTGCCAGCAGAGATTCTTCAGGGGTCGTATTTGGCTACACCTTC. The encoded protein is CASRDSSGVVFGYTF.

The V and J genes are TRBV19 and TRBJ2-2; D remains ambiguous. CDR1 is LNHDA and CDR2 is SQIVND in the germline V gene (reference sequence). The CDR3 consists of 15 residues. Trimming stripped 5 bases from V and 6 bases from J, with 16 bases between. The CDR3 DNA follows: TGTGCCAGTAGTGACCTGCGGCCCCGTTCCGGGGAGCTGTTTTTT. Its protein is CASSDLRPRSGELFF. Together with reference TRBV19 and TRBJ2-2, the CDR3 gives the full variable domain: DGGITQSPKYLFRKEGQNVTLSCEQNLNHDAMYWYRQDPGQGLRLIYYSQIVNDFQKGDIAEGYSVSREKKESFPLTVTSAQKNPTAFYLCASSDLRPRSGELFFGEGSRLTVL.

The chain carries TRBV7-9 and TRBJ2-1; TRBD1 aligns across 8 bases. Trimming took 2 bases from V and 4 from J; bases not matched to a gene: 10. The CDR3 loop spans 17 amino acids. CDR1 and CDR2 (germline): SEHNR, FQNEAQ (reference sequence). CDR3 in amino acids: CASSLRPGTGLYNEQFF. The CDR3 DNA sequence: TGTGCCAGCAGCTTAAGGCCCGGGACAGGTCTATACAATGAGCAGTTCTTC.

The chain employs TRBV19 and TRBJ1-6; no clear D gene. Trimming removed 3 bases at V and 0 bases at J, with 3 bases between. The CDR3 has 14 residues. CDR1 and CDR2 from the germline V gene are LNHDA and SQIVND (reference sequence). The CDR3 loop reads CASSISSYNSPLHF. The DNA of the CDR3 is TGTGCCAGTAGTATCAGCTCCTATAATTCACCCCTCCACTTT.

In this sample, this clone turned up a few times. CDR3 amino acids: CASGLGQAFNEQFF. In DNA, the CDR3 is TGTGCCAGCGGCTTGGGACAGGCCTTCAATGAGCAGTTCTTC. J is TRBJ2-1 and V is TRBV27; 8 bases are shared with TRBD1. V lost 8 bases and J lost 6; bases outside the gene matches: 9. The CDR3 totals 14 residues. Germline V gene sequence: CDR1 MNHEY, CDR2 SMNVEV (reference sequence).